The 30 T cell receptor beta chains in this list originate from one sample, sequenced in a study of blood T cell repertoires in COVID-19. Repertoires were generated with immunoSEQ multiplex PCR, while TCRdb's copy carries only in-frame clones and drops some. The profile shows some 330,000 clones, nearly 90% of them singletons. The specimen sequenced was peripheral blood. All receptors come from a woman in her 30s with COVID-19, enrolled during active disease.

V usage is TRBV7-8 and J usage is TRBJ1-1, with D perhaps TRBD1 (6 bases). Trimming pared 2 bases from V and 3 bases from J, leaving 13 bases between. Germline V lookup: CDR1 SGHVS, CDR2 FQNEAQ. The CDR3 totals 15 residues. CDR3 in DNA: TGTGCCAGCAGCTTAAGGGTGGGGGCAGACACTGAAGCTTTCTTT. Translated, it gives CASSLRVGADTEAFF.

This chain joins TRBV2 and TRBJ1-5, with a possible D match to TRBD1 (5 bases). The germline CDR1 and CDR2 sequences are SNHLY and FYNNEI. Trimming took off 7 bases at V and 4 bases at J, with 17 bases between the two ends. CDR3 size: 15 residues. CDR3 sequence (DNA): TGTGCCAGCAACAAGGGCCCCCGGGGGAATCAGCCCCAGCATTTT. Amino acids: CASNKGPRGNQPQHF.

The rearrangement uses TRBV12-1 and TRBJ2-7; no check of the table's D call, TRBD2, against the DNA was made. TRBV12-1 is a pseudogene locus. This CDR3 is built from 15 residues. CDR3 loop: CASSFRLAGSYEQYF. The CDR3 DNA reads as TGTGCCAGCAGCTTCCGACTAGCGGGGTCCTACGAGCAGTACTTC.

This clone has just one count. The chain employs TRBV5-1 and TRBJ2-5; 7 bases match TRBD2. Per germline, CDR1 SGHRS and CDR2 YFSETQ. The CDR3 is 15 residues long. The trim removed 4 bases at V and 0 bases at J, leaving 6 bases unmatched. The CDR3 sequence is CASSPTGTNQETQYF. The CDR3 DNA follows: TGCGCCAGCAGCCCCACCGGGACTAACCAAGAGACCCAGTACTTC.

This chain connects TRBV4-1 to TRBJ1-2, with 12 bases matching TRBD1. In germline, CDR1 is MGHRA, CDR2 YSYEKL. CDR3 size: 15 residues. V dropped 2 bases and J dropped 7; count of bases not matched to a gene: 5. CDR3 sequence: CASSQFRDRGLGYTF. DNA of the CDR3: TGCGCCAGCAGCCAATTCCGGGACAGGGGGCTTGGCTACACCTTC.

The genes are TRBV6-2 or TRBV6-3 and TRBJ2-7; 7 nucleotides align to TRBD1. Trimming cost V 5 bases and J 0 bases; bases outside gene matches: 7. Germline loops: CDR1 MNHEY, CDR2 SVGEGT. CDR3 size: 15 residues. In DNA form, the CDR3 reads TGTGCCAGCAGTCCGACAGGGATCAACTCCTACGAGCAGTACTTC. It is translated as CASSPTGINSYEQYF.

The chain is built from TRBV6-5 and TRBJ1-1, with 8 nucleotides matching TRBD1. CDR1 is MNHEY, CDR2 SVGAGI, per germline. The CDR3 covers 14 residues. The junction had 1 base not matched to a gene; V was cut back by 4 bases and J by 0 bases. The CDR3 sequence: CASSLTGVNTEAFF. CDR3 in DNA: TGTGCCAGCAGTTTGACAGGGGTGAACACTGAAGCTTTCTTT.

This chain joins TRBV28 and TRBJ1-5, with TRBD1 identical over 7 bases. This CDR3 region has 16 residues. Germline-derived CDR1 and CDR2 are MDHEN and SYDVKM. J was trimmed by 2 bases and V by 5 bases; bases with no gene match: 9. The DNA for the CDR3 is TGTGCCAGCAGTATAGAGGGGGCAGCGGGCAATCAGCCCCAGCATTTT. The encoded protein is CASSIEGAAGNQPQHF. The variable domain in full, completed from reference TRBV28 and TRBJ1-5, reads DVKVTQSSRYLVKRTGEKVFLECVQDMDHENMFWYRQDPGLGLRLIYFSYDVKMKEKGDIPEGYSVSREKKERFSLILESASTNQTSMYLCASSIEGAAGNQPQHFGDGTRLSIL.

The V gene is TRBV9, the J gene TRBJ1-2; D possibly corresponds to TRBD1 (5 bases). V lost 0 bases and J lost 0, with 6 bases in between. The V gene's germline CDR1 is SGDLS and CDR2 YYNGEE. This CDR3 has 14 amino acids. The CDR3 DNA reads TGTGCCAGCAGCGTAGCACAGGCTAACTATGGCTACACCTTC. Translation: CASSVAQANYGYTF.

This chain connects TRBV15 to TRBJ2-3; unclear D gene. This CDR3 spans 16 amino acids. Germline V gives CDR1 LNHNV, CDR2 YYDKDF (reference sequence). Between the trimmed V and J ends, which lost 1 base and 0 bases, there was a span of 11 bases. The CDR3 reads CATSRVGALSTDTQYF. CDR3 DNA: TGTGCCACCAGCAGAGTAGGAGCCCTTAGCACAGATACGCAGTATTTT.

The chain joins TRBV5-1 to TRBJ2-2; 7 bases are shared with TRBD1. The CDR3 loop spans 17 amino acids. Trimming removed 5 bases from V and 4 bases from J; junction bases left unmatched: 14. In germline, CDR1 is SGHRS, CDR2 YFSETQ. The CDR3: CASRSSGTELFTGELFF. CDR3 sequence (DNA): TGCGCCAGCAGATCCTCCGGGACAGAATTATTCACCGGGGAGCTGTTTTTT. The entire variable domain, with the rest obtained from reference TRBV5-1 and TRBJ2-2, is as follows: KAGVTQTPRYLIKTRGQQVTLSCSPISGHRSVSWYQQTPGQGLQFLFEYFSETQRNKGNFPGRFSGRQFSNSRSEMNVSTLELGDSALYLCASRSSGTELFTGELFFGEGSRLTVL.

The chain couples TRBV10-3 to TRBJ1-2; D remains unclear. CDR3 length: 13 residues. The V end was cut by 5 bases, the J end by 9 bases, with 16 bases between. Germline CDR1 is ENHRY and CDR2 is SYGVKD. The CDR3 is CAISHDIGGSYTF. CDR3 sequence (DNA): TGTGCCATCAGTCATGACATCGGAGGTAGCTACACCTTC.

This sequence joins TRBV12-3 or TRBV12-4 and TRBJ2-1; D unclear. The CDR3 consists of 10 residues. V dropped 4 bases and J dropped 9 bases, with 4 bases sitting between them. In DNA, the CDR3 is TGTGCCAGCAGTTCGGGTGAGCAGTTCTTC. Translated, it gives CASSSGEQFF.

The V call is TRBV6-1, the J call TRBJ2-7; 7 bases match TRBD2. CDR1 is MNHNS, CDR2 SASEGT, per germline. This CDR3 has 16 amino acids. V shed 1 base and J 5 bases; nucleotides not matched to a gene: 11. CDR3 loop: CASSEEEGRGSDEQYF. The CDR3 DNA sequence: TGTGCCAGCAGTGAAGAGGAGGGGCGGGGGTCGGACGAGCAGTACTTC.

This sequence joins TRBV11-2 and TRBJ2-4, with a possible D match to TRBD2 (5 bases). There are 17 residues in the CDR3. Germline assignment: CDR1 SGHAT and CDR2 FQNNGV. V lost 0 bases to trimming and J lost 2 bases, with 14 bases between them. For the CDR3, the DNA is TGTGCCAGCAGCTTAGATCTCGGGGTCTTTACCAAAAACATTCAGTACTTC. It encodes CASSLDLGVFTKNIQYF. Using reference TRBV11-2 and TRBJ2-4 for the parts outside the CDR3, the full variable domain is EAGVAQSPRYKIIEKRQSVAFWCNPISGHATLYWYQQILGQGPKLLIQFQNNGVVDDSQLPKDRFSAERLKGVDSTLKIQPAKLEDSAVYLCASSLDLGVFTKNIQYFGAGTRLSVL.

The chain couples TRBV6-1 to TRBJ2-7, with a tentative D call TRBD1 (6 bases). The germline V and J ends were trimmed by 2 bases and 2 bases, with 10 bases remaining between them. This CDR3 is built from 14 residues. Germline values: CDR1 MNHNS, CDR2 SASEGT. This CDR3 is CASSEHGQTYEQYV. CDR3 DNA: TGTGCCAGCAGTGAACACGGACAGACCTACGAGCAGTACGTC.

The sample holds one count of this clone. The chain has TRBV7-9 and TRBJ1-2; no clear D. V dropped 5 bases and J dropped 2 bases, with 9 bases sitting between them. The CDR3 runs 13 residues. CDR1 is SEHNR and CDR2 is FQNEAQ in the germline V gene (reference sequence). CDR3: CASSLDGNYGYTF. The CDR3 DNA reads as TGTGCCAGCAGCCTTGACGGGAACTATGGCTACACCTTC.

The CDR3 protein is CASSIERNEKLFF. The CDR3 region has the DNA TGTGCCAGTAGTATAGAGCGGAATGAAAAACTGTTTTTT. This sequence joins TRBV19 and TRBJ1-4; no reliable D call. The CDR3 consists of 13 residues. Per the germline V gene, CDR1 is LNHDA and CDR2 is SQIVND (reference sequence). Between the trimmed V and J ends, which lost 0 bases and 5 bases, there was a span of 4 bases.

The CDR3 coding sequence is TGCGCCAGCAGCAGTGGACAGGGACACAATGAGCAGTTCTTC. Translation gives CASSSGQGHNEQFF. The gene calls are TRBV5-1 and TRBJ2-1; 8 bases are a match to TRBD1. Germline CDR1 and CDR2: SGHRS and YFSETQ. This CDR3 region has 14 residues. V was clipped by 4 bases and J by 5 bases; unmatched bases: 5. Variable domain in full (rest from reference TRBV5-1 and TRBJ2-1): KAGVTQTPRYLIKTRGQQVTLSCSPISGHRSVSWYQQTPGQGLQFLFEYFSETQRNKGNFPGRFSGRQFSNSRSEMNVSTLELGDSALYLCASSSGQGHNEQFFGPGTRLTVL.

This chain joins TRBV5-4 and TRBJ2-2; D remains ambiguous. Deletions cut 9 bases from V and 5 bases from J, with 17 bases between. From germline, CDR1 is SGHNT and CDR2 YYREEE (reference sequence). This CDR3 is 14 amino acids long. The CDR3 spells CATDVALRTGELFF. CDR3 sequence (DNA): TGTGCCACCGATGTAGCACTGAGGACCGGGGAGCTGTTTTTT.

The chain recombines TRBV4-3 with TRBJ1-3; unclear D gene. Trimming took 1 base from V and 0 from J, leaving 10 bases between them. Germline CDR1 LGHNA, CDR2 YSLEER. The CDR3 loop spans 16 amino acids. The CDR3 region is CASSQVYRDSGNTIYF. CDR3 nucleotide sequence: TGCGCCAGCAGCCAAGTCTACAGAGACTCTGGAAACACCATATATTTT.

This clone occurred a few times. This CDR3 reads CASSLGLDGAVQFF. Written as DNA, the CDR3 is TGTGCCAGCAGCTTAGGTTTGGACGGAGCGGTGCAGTTCTTC. The rearrangement uses TRBV7-9 and TRBJ2-1; possible D gene TRBD2, 5 bases. Between the trimmed V and J ends, which lost 1 base and 12 bases, there was a span of 16 bases. Germline V lookup: CDR1 SEHNR, CDR2 FQNEAQ (reference sequence). This CDR3 has 14 amino acids.

The CDR3, as DNA: TGTGCCAGCAGCCATACAGGGACTGAGCAGTTCTTC. Its translation is CASSHTGTEQFF. The chain has TRBV5-5 and TRBJ2-1; possible D gene TRBD1, 6 bases. This CDR3 spans 12 amino acids. V lost 4 bases and J 9 bases, leaving 11 bases between the germline ends. Germline CDR1 is SGHKS and CDR2 is YYEKEE (reference sequence).

The V gene is TRBV19, the J gene TRBJ2-5; D is possibly TRBD1 (6 bases). V lost 0 bases and J 1 base, leaving 12 bases between the germline ends. Germline CDR1 and CDR2: LNHDA and SQIVND (reference sequence). The CDR3 covers 16 residues. CDR3 region: CASSIESVGGQETQYF. CDR3 nucleotide sequence: TGTGCCAGTAGTATAGAGTCTGTAGGGGGCCAAGAGACCCAGTACTTC.

V is TRBV18 and J is TRBJ2-3; 8 bases line up with TRBD2. Unmatched junction bases numbered 6, after V lost 4 bases and J lost 6 bases. This CDR3 has 14 amino acids. CDR1 is KGHSH, CDR2 LQKENI, per germline. CDR3 DNA: TGTGCCAGCTCACTCGGACTAGCATCCGATACGCAGTATTTT. Translated: CASSLGLASDTQYF.

V is TRBV7-2 and J is TRBJ1-5, with 7 bases matching TRBD1. CDR1 SGHTA and CDR2 FQGNSA come from the germline V gene. V gave up 5 bases and J gave up 6 bases; unmatched junction bases: 13. CDR3 length: 16 residues. The CDR3 coding sequence is TGTGCCAGCAGCCTCCAATCGACAGGGATGGGTCAGCCCCAGCATTTT. It encodes CASSLQSTGMGQPQHF.

The chain has TRBV11-1 and TRBJ2-7, with 7 bases identical to TRBD2. The trim removed 0 bases at V and 0 bases at J, leaving 2 bases unmatched. CDR1 and CDR2 from the germline V gene are SGHAT and FQDESV (reference sequence). The CDR3 is 15 amino acids. The CDR3 protein is CASSLAGGDSYEQYF. The CDR3 coding sequence is TGTGCCAGCAGCTTAGCGGGAGGGGACTCCTACGAGCAGTACTTC.

This sequence joins TRBV28 and TRBJ1-2, with D possibly TRBD1 on 6 matching bases. Deletions cut 2 bases from V and 4 bases from J, with 8 bases between. The CDR3 length is 13 residues. Germline loops: CDR1 MDHEN, CDR2 SYDVKM. CDR3 region: CASSLQGSYGYTF. CDR3 bases: TGTGCCAGCAGTTTACAGGGGAGCTATGGCTACACCTTC.

This clone was found once. V and J are TRBV14 and TRBJ2-1; D is ambiguous. Germline V gene data show CDR1 as SGHDN and CDR2 as FVKESK. The V end was cut by 5 bases, the J end by 0 bases, with 5 bases between. The CDR3 totals 13 residues. The CDR3 nucleotides are TGTGCCAGCAGCTCCAGCTCCTACAATGAGCAGTTCTTC. As protein: CASSSSSYNEQFF.

The V and J genes are TRBV5-4 and TRBJ2-2; 7 bases agree with TRBD1. This CDR3 is 15 amino acids long. Trimming at V came to 4 bases and at J to 4 bases, leaving 7 bases not matched to a gene. Germline loops: CDR1 SGHNT, CDR2 YYREEE (reference sequence). CDR3 nucleotides: TGTGCCAGCAGCCGTGACAGGGTGAGCACCGGGGAGCTGTTTTTT. Translating it yields CASSRDRVSTGELFF.